The rows below give T cell receptor beta chains drawn from one sample of a study of blood T cell repertoires in COVID-19. TCRdb's copy holds only in-frame clones and misses some; the assay was immunoSEQ multiplex PCR. The sample lists tens of thousands of clones; almost 90% were seen once. Sequencing was done on a sample of peripheral blood. These receptors all stem from a woman between 55 and 75 years old with active COVID-19. Both conserved end residues are part of each CDR3. A D gene is named only where the DNA matches it firmly. Only part of the rows carry a size: once, few, many, or a class if the clone is expanded.

j_gene: TRBJ2-3; abundance: .; v_gene: TRBV2; d_gene: TRBD2; CDR3aa: CASSEGTSGGGVDTQYF; CDR3nt: TGTGCCAGCAGTGAGGGGACTAGCGGAGGGGGCGTGGATACGCAGTATTTT
j_gene: TRBJ2-7; abundance: .; v_gene: TRBV20-1; d_gene: .; CDR3aa: CSARTAYEQYF; CDR3nt: TGCAGTGCTCGGACAGCATACGAGCAGTACTTC
j_gene: TRBJ1-5; abundance: few; v_gene: TRBV6-6; d_gene: .; CDR3aa: CASSGGRNQPQHF; CDR3nt: TGTGCCAGCAGCGGGGGACGCAATCAGCCCCAGCATTTT
j_gene: TRBJ2-3; abundance: once; v_gene: TRBV27; d_gene: .; CDR3aa: CASSISFWGVTQYF; CDR3nt: TGTGCCAGCAGTATCTCCTTCTGGGGAGTTACGCAGTATTTT
j_gene: TRBJ2-1; abundance: .; v_gene: TRBV2; d_gene: .; CDR3aa: CASIRLDRTTYNEQFF; CDR3nt: TGTGCCAGCATCCGACTCGACAGGACGACTTACAATGAGCAGTTCTTC
j_gene: TRBJ1-1; abundance: .; v_gene: TRBV7-9; d_gene: .; CDR3aa: CASSLPPVAEAFF; CDR3nt: TGTGCCAGCAGCTTACCTCCGGTGGCTGAAGCTTTCTTT
j_gene: TRBJ1-1; abundance: .; v_gene: TRBV7-8; d_gene: TRBD1; CDR3aa: CASSLHVTGGRGTEAFF; CDR3nt: TGTGCCAGCAGCTTACATGTTACAGGGGGTAGGGGCACTGAAGCTTTCTTT
j_gene: TRBJ2-7; abundance: .; v_gene: TRBV27; d_gene: .; CDR3aa: CASSGRSSYEQYF; CDR3nt: TGTGCCAGCAGTGGAAGGAGCTCCTACGAGCAGTACTTC
j_gene: TRBJ2-2; abundance: .; v_gene: TRBV7-9; d_gene: TRBD2; CDR3aa: CASSAPGLGAGELFF; CDR3nt: TGTGCCAGCAGCGCCCCGGGACTAGGGGCCGGGGAGCTGTTTTTT
j_gene: TRBJ2-1; abundance: once; v_gene: TRBV7-2; d_gene: TRBD2; CDR3aa: CASSSQRLAGQFF; CDR3nt: TGTGCCAGCAGCTCCCAGAGACTAGCCGGACAGTTCTTC
j_gene: TRBJ1-5; abundance: .; v_gene: TRBV3-1/TRBV3-2; d_gene: .; CDR3aa: CASSHGQKNQPQHF; CDR3nt: TGTGCCAGCAGCCACGGACAGAAGAATCAGCCCCAGCATTTT
j_gene: TRBJ2-3; abundance: .; v_gene: TRBV6-5; d_gene: .; CDR3aa: CASSRTRFGDTQYF; CDR3nt: TGTGCCAGCAGTCGTACTAGGTTCGGAGATACGCAGTATTTT
j_gene: TRBJ2-2; abundance: .; v_gene: TRBV7-8; d_gene: TRBD2; CDR3aa: CASSLGLAGVVGELFF; CDR3nt: TGTGCCAGCAGCTTAGGACTAGCGGGAGTGGTCGGGGAGCTGTTTTTT
j_gene: TRBJ1-5; abundance: .; v_gene: TRBV10-3; d_gene: .; CDR3aa: CAISDSNQPQHF; CDR3nt: TGTGCCATCAGTGACTCGAATCAGCCCCAGCATTTT
j_gene: TRBJ1-2; abundance: .; v_gene: TRBV6-6; d_gene: .; CDR3aa: CASRPGGNGYTF; CDR3nt: TGTGCCAGCAGACCGGGAGGTAATGGCTACACCTTC
j_gene: TRBJ2-7; abundance: .; v_gene: TRBV6-6; d_gene: .; CDR3aa: CASSYSSSQTDYEQYF; CDR3nt: TGTGCCAGCAGTTACTCATCGTCCCAGACAGACTACGAGCAGTACTTC
j_gene: TRBJ2-7; abundance: few; v_gene: TRBV5-1; d_gene: TRBD1; CDR3aa: CASSFSGTGNYEQYF; CDR3nt: TGCGCCAGCAGCTTTTCCGGGACAGGAAACTACGAGCAGTACTTC
j_gene: TRBJ2-1; abundance: .; v_gene: TRBV6-5; d_gene: TRBD2; CDR3aa: CASNRLAGGTEQFF; CDR3nt: TGTGCCAGCAACCGACTAGCGGGAGGGACAGAGCAGTTCTTC
j_gene: TRBJ2-7; abundance: once; v_gene: TRBV10-3; d_gene: TRBD2; CDR3aa: CAISEPGLAGAVGQYF; CDR3nt: TGTGCCATCAGTGAGCCGGGACTAGCGGGAGCTGTGGGGCAGTACTTC
j_gene: TRBJ2-7; abundance: few; v_gene: TRBV6-2/TRBV6-3; d_gene: .; CDR3aa: CASSYSWDFNEQYF; CDR3nt: TGTGCCAGCAGTTACTCATGGGACTTCAACGAGCAGTACTTC
j_gene: TRBJ2-7; abundance: .; v_gene: TRBV18; d_gene: .; CDR3aa: CASSPRNSASYEQYF; CDR3nt: TGTGCCAGCTCACCACGGAATTCAGCGTCCTACGAGCAGTACTTC
j_gene: TRBJ2-1; abundance: .; v_gene: TRBV3-1/TRBV3-2; d_gene: .; CDR3aa: CASSQDRASYNEQFF; CDR3nt: TGTGCCAGCAGCCAAGATCGCGCCTCCTACAATGAGCAGTTCTTC
j_gene: TRBJ1-5; abundance: .; v_gene: TRBV27; d_gene: .; CDR3aa: CASSFHNQPQHF; CDR3nt: TGTGCCAGCAGTTTCCACAATCAGCCCCAGCATTTT
j_gene: TRBJ2-1; abundance: .; v_gene: TRBV7-3; d_gene: TRBD2; CDR3aa: CASSLGLAGGYEQFF; CDR3nt: TGTGCCAGCAGCCTGGGACTAGCGGGAGGGTACGAGCAGTTCTTC
j_gene: TRBJ2-2; abundance: once; v_gene: TRBV7-9; d_gene: TRBD1; CDR3aa: CASSWGQVYGELFF; CDR3nt: TGTGCCAGCAGCTGGGGACAGGTTTACGGGGAGCTGTTTTTT
j_gene: TRBJ1-1; abundance: .; v_gene: TRBV14; d_gene: .; CDR3aa: CASSQEGGFGTEAFF; CDR3nt: TGTGCCAGCAGCCAAGAAGGAGGGTTTGGCACTGAAGCTTTCTTT
j_gene: TRBJ2-7; abundance: .; v_gene: TRBV2; d_gene: .; CDR3aa: CASRGGGTKLEQYF; CDR3nt: TGTGCCAGCAGGGGCGGCGGGACGAAGCTCGAGCAGTACTTC
j_gene: TRBJ1-1; abundance: .; v_gene: TRBV30; d_gene: .; CDR3aa: CAWSVANTEAFF; CDR3nt: TGTGCCTGGAGTGTAGCGAACACTGAAGCTTTCTTT
j_gene: TRBJ2-3; abundance: .; v_gene: TRBV5-1; d_gene: .; CDR3aa: CASSLEGTDTQYF; CDR3nt: TGCGCCAGCAGCTTGGAGGGGACAGATACGCAGTATTTT
j_gene: TRBJ1-1; abundance: .; v_gene: TRBV6-4; d_gene: TRBD1; CDR3aa: CASSPGTGETGTEAFF; CDR3nt: TGTGCCAGCAGTCCCGGGACAGGGGAGACGGGGACTGAAGCTTTCTTT
j_gene: TRBJ1-4; abundance: .; v_gene: TRBV28; d_gene: .; CDR3aa: CASRRGINEKLFF; CDR3nt: TGTGCCAGCAGGCGGGGGATTAATGAAAAACTGTTTTTT
j_gene: TRBJ2-5; abundance: .; v_gene: TRBV19; d_gene: TRBD2; CDR3aa: CATSAGGEYQETQYF; CDR3nt: TGTGCCACCTCGGCGGGGGGGGAGTACCAAGAGACCCAGTACTTC
j_gene: TRBJ1-4; abundance: few; v_gene: TRBV15; d_gene: .; CDR3aa: CATSRGGRRTFNEKLFF; CDR3nt: TGTGCCACCAGCAGAGGTGGGCGCAGGACTTTTAATGAAAAACTGTTTTTT
j_gene: TRBJ2-3; abundance: .; v_gene: TRBV5-1; d_gene: .; CDR3aa: CASSLQPTSPADTQYF; CDR3nt: TGCGCCAGCAGCCTACAACCTACTAGCCCCGCAGATACGCAGTATTTT
j_gene: TRBJ1-5; abundance: .; v_gene: TRBV2; d_gene: TRBD1; CDR3aa: CATHSSTGEGGNQPQHF; CDR3nt: TGTGCCACCCACAGCTCGACAGGGGAGGGTGGGAATCAGCCCCAGCATTTT
j_gene: TRBJ2-7; abundance: once; v_gene: TRBV19; d_gene: TRBD1; CDR3aa: CASDDRGGEQYF; CDR3nt: TGTGCCAGTGACGACAGGGGTGGTGAGCAGTACTTC
j_gene: TRBJ2-1; abundance: .; v_gene: TRBV24-1; d_gene: .; CDR3aa: CATSDLARSNEQFF; CDR3nt: TGTGCCACCAGTGATTTGGCCAGATCCAATGAGCAGTTCTTC
j_gene: TRBJ2-5; abundance: .; v_gene: TRBV7-9; d_gene: TRBD2; CDR3aa: CASSLGSVGLAGVETQYF; CDR3nt: TGTGCCAGCAGCTTAGGTTCCGTGGGACTAGCGGGAGTAGAGACCCAGTACTTC
j_gene: TRBJ2-5; abundance: .; v_gene: TRBV9; d_gene: .; CDR3aa: CASSVWERETQYF; CDR3nt: TGTGCCAGCAGCGTATGGGAGCGGGAGACCCAGTACTTC
j_gene: TRBJ2-3; abundance: .; v_gene: TRBV6-6; d_gene: .; CDR3aa: CASSPGDTQYF; CDR3nt: TGTGCCAGCAGCCCCGGGGATACGCAGTATTTT
j_gene: TRBJ2-3; abundance: once; v_gene: TRBV11-2; d_gene: .; CDR3aa: CASSLEGRQGTDTQYF; CDR3nt: TGTGCCAGCAGCTTAGAGGGACGTCAGGGGACAGATACGCAGTATTTT
j_gene: TRBJ2-1; abundance: .; v_gene: TRBV24-1; d_gene: .; CDR3aa: CATSDLGSSDNEQFF; CDR3nt: TGTGCCACCAGTGATTTGGGGAGTTCGGACAATGAGCAGTTCTTC
j_gene: TRBJ1-2; abundance: .; v_gene: TRBV13; d_gene: .; CDR3aa: CASRQVVDRTYGYTF; CDR3nt: TGTGCCAGCAGACAGGTGGTAGACAGGACCTACGGCTACACCTTC
j_gene: TRBJ2-3; abundance: .; v_gene: TRBV7-9; d_gene: TRBD2; CDR3aa: CASSLGSGGLADTQYF; CDR3nt: TGTGCCAGCAGCTTAGGATCGGGGGGGCTAGCTGATACGCAGTATTTT
j_gene: TRBJ2-3; abundance: .; v_gene: TRBV7-9; d_gene: TRBD1; CDR3aa: CASSSPRDRASDTQYF; CDR3nt: TGTGCCAGCAGCTCGCCTCGGGACAGGGCCTCGGATACGCAGTATTTT
j_gene: TRBJ2-3; abundance: .; v_gene: TRBV28; d_gene: .; CDR3aa: CASNPRGGSLTDTQYF; CDR3nt: TGTGCCAGCAACCCTAGGGGGGGGTCCCTCACAGATACGCAGTATTTT
j_gene: TRBJ2-3; abundance: .; v_gene: TRBV18; d_gene: .; CDR3aa: CASSPPIRGYSTDTQYF; CDR3nt: TGTGCCAGCTCACCACCGATCCGAGGGTACAGCACAGATACGCAGTATTTT
j_gene: TRBJ2-5; abundance: .; v_gene: TRBV3-1/TRBV3-2; d_gene: TRBD2; CDR3aa: CASSQRTSAETQYF; CDR3nt: TGTGCCAGCAGCCAAAGGACTAGCGCAGAGACCCAGTACTTC
j_gene: TRBJ2-1; abundance: .; v_gene: TRBV20-1; d_gene: .; CDR3aa: CSARPYNEQFF; CDR3nt: TGCAGTGCTCGTCCCTACAATGAGCAGTTCTTC
j_gene: TRBJ1-2; abundance: .; v_gene: TRBV30; d_gene: TRBD1; CDR3aa: CASHRGRSGYTF; CDR3nt: TGTGCCTCCCACAGGGGACGGAGTGGCTACACCTTC
j_gene: TRBJ2-2; abundance: .; v_gene: TRBV5-5; d_gene: TRBD1; CDR3aa: CASSWVTGAGELFF; CDR3nt: TGTGCCAGCAGCTGGGTGACAGGGGCCGGGGAGCTGTTTTTT
j_gene: TRBJ2-3; abundance: .; v_gene: TRBV5-1; d_gene: TRBD2; CDR3aa: CASSWERDLGDTQYF; CDR3nt: TGCGCCAGCAGCTGGGAGCGGGACTTAGGGGATACGCAGTATTTT
j_gene: TRBJ2-5; abundance: once; v_gene: TRBV5-8; d_gene: .; CDR3aa: CASSSTSQETQYF; CDR3nt: TGTGCCAGCAGTTCGACATCTCAAGAGACCCAGTACTTC
j_gene: TRBJ1-1; abundance: .; v_gene: TRBV30; d_gene: .; CDR3aa: CAWSKRVLYTEAFF; CDR3nt: TGTGCCTGGAGTAAGAGGGTTCTCTATACTGAAGCTTTCTTT